Listed below are T cell receptor beta chains from one sample, sequenced in a study of T cells in Graves' hyperthyroidism and ophthalmopathy. TCRdb re-derived calls from the multiplex PCR reads in MiXCR, one entry per CDR3 protein. The sample consists of a few hundred thousand distinct CDR3 sequences, approximately 14% of them appearing once. Specimen: blood. These receptors all stem from a woman in her 40s with Graves' hyperthyroidism. CDR3s include the opening cysteine and the closing phenylalanine or tryptophan. The order of the fields is clone size, J gene, V gene, D gene, CDR3 DNA, CDR3 protein. A D gene is named only where the DNA matches it firmly. The size of a clone is reported for some rows only, either as once, few or many, or as a class for expanded clones.

size: few
J: TRBJ1-5
V: TRBV19
D: TRBD1
DNA: TGTGCCAGTAGTATACGCAGGGGGCTAGAGCCCCAGCATTTT
CDR3: CASSIRRGLEPQHF

size: many
J: TRBJ1-2
V: TRBV7-2
D: -
DNA: TGTGCCAGCAGCGTAGACGGGGGAATGGGCTATGGCTACACCTTC
CDR3: CASSVDGGMGYGYTF

size: few
J: TRBJ2-7
V: TRBV5-6
D: -
DNA: TGTGCCAGCAGCCTGGACGGGACACAATACGAGCAGTACTTC
CDR3: CASSLDGTQYEQYF

size: many
J: TRBJ1-2
V: TRBV2
D: -
DNA: TGTGCCAGCAGTGAAGGGGAGCAGCCGCTACACTTC
CDR3: CASSEGEQPLHF

size: -
J: TRBJ2-5
V: TRBV5-1
D: TRBD1
DNA: TGCGCCAGCAGCTTAGGACAGGGGATGGAGACCCAGTACTTC
CDR3: CASSLGQGMETQYF

size: -
J: TRBJ2-7
V: TRBV4-1
D: -
DNA: TGCGCCAGCAGCCAAGATGGGCGCTCCTACGAGCAGTACTTC
CDR3: CASSQDGRSYEQYF

size: many
J: TRBJ1-2
V: TRBV7-9
D: TRBD1
DNA: TGTGCCAGCAGCTCATCCGGGACAGGGGGCTATGGCTACACCTTC
CDR3: CASSSSGTGGYGYTF

size: many
J: TRBJ2-3
V: TRBV28
D: -
DNA: TGTGCCAGCAAACCGGGACGCAACACAGATACGCAGTATTTT
CDR3: CASKPGRNTDTQYF

size: few
J: TRBJ2-7
V: TRBV5-1
D: TRBD2
DNA: TGCGCCAGCAGCTTGGCCTCGCGGGAGAGGGACGAGCAGTACTTC
CDR3: CASSLASRERDEQYF

size: many
J: TRBJ2-3
V: TRBV5-1
D: TRBD1
DNA: TGCGCCAGCAGCTTACCGGGACAGGGGTTGGGAGATACGCAGTATTTT
CDR3: CASSLPGQGLGDTQYF

size: many
J: TRBJ1-5
V: TRBV28
D: TRBD1
DNA: TGTGCCAGCAGGCCTACACAGGGGGCCGTTAATCAGCCCCAGCATTTT
CDR3: CASRPTQGAVNQPQHF

size: -
J: TRBJ2-3
V: TRBV6-9
D: -
DNA: TGTGCCAGCAGTTACTTAGGTAGCACAGATACGCAGTATTTT
CDR3: CASSYLGSTDTQYF

size: -
J: TRBJ2-5
V: TRBV2
D: -
DNA: TGTGCCAGCAGTTACTCAGCGGAGACCCAGTACTTC
CDR3: CASSYSAETQYF

size: many
J: TRBJ1-2
V: TRBV6-1
D: -
DNA: TGTGCCAGCAGTACCGGACAGCAGGGAGGCTATGGCTACACCTTC
CDR3: CASSTGQQGGYGYTF

size: -
J: TRBJ1-2
V: TRBV7-4
D: TRBD1
DNA: TGTGCCAGCAGCTCACACCGGGACAGGGGGTTCTATGGCTACACCTTC
CDR3: CASSSHRDRGFYGYTF

size: -
J: TRBJ2-2
V: TRBV29-1
D: TRBD2
DNA: TGCAGCGCCGGGACTAGATTCACCGGGGAGCTGTTTTTT
CDR3: CSAGTRFTGELFF

size: many
J: TRBJ2-5
V: TRBV6-1
D: TRBD2
DNA: TGTGCCAGCAGTGAAGCTCGCGGGGGGACGGAGACCCAGTACTTC
CDR3: CASSEARGGTETQYF

size: few
J: TRBJ2-5
V: TRBV2
D: -
DNA: TGTGCCAGCAGTGAGGTTTTACAGGCCCAAGAGACCCAGTACTTC
CDR3: CASSEVLQAQETQYF

size: many
J: TRBJ2-1
V: TRBV29-1
D: -
DNA: TGCAGCGGGGGGGAGGGGGCCGGGGGTGAGCAGTTCTTC
CDR3: CSGGEGAGGEQFF

size: few
J: TRBJ2-2
V: TRBV29-1
D: -
DNA: TGCAGCGCATGGGACGCCTTCGGTACCGGGGAGCTGTTTTTT
CDR3: CSAWDAFGTGELFF

size: many
J: TRBJ2-7
V: TRBV12-3/TRBV12-4
D: -
DNA: TGTGCCAGCAGTTTTCCGGGACGGCGCTACGAGCAGTACTTC
CDR3: CASSFPGRRYEQYF

size: many
J: TRBJ2-2
V: TRBV27
D: -
DNA: TGTGCCAGCAGTCCTCGGATCGGGGGAACCGGGGAGCTGTTTTTT
CDR3: CASSPRIGGTGELFF

size: many
J: TRBJ2-1
V: TRBV7-2
D: -
DNA: TGTGCCAGCACATCACGGCTAGCGCGTTACAATGAGCAGTTCTTC
CDR3: CASTSRLARYNEQFF

size: many
J: TRBJ1-4
V: TRBV7-8
D: -
DNA: TGTGCCAGCAGCTTCGCCCGGTTTGGGGCAACTAATGAAAAACTGTTTTTT
CDR3: CASSFARFGATNEKLFF

size: many
J: TRBJ1-5
V: TRBV27
D: -
DNA: TGTGCCAGCAGTTTAACGGTACTGACAAAACAGCCCCAGCATTTT
CDR3: CASSLTVLTKQPQHF

size: -
J: TRBJ2-3
V: TRBV6-1
D: -
DNA: TGTGCCAGCAGTGAAGTGACAGACCCTCGGTTGGGTACGCAGTATTTT
CDR3: CASSEVTDPRLGTQYF

size: -
J: TRBJ2-3
V: TRBV10-3
D: -
DNA: TGTGCCATCAGTGAGAGCAGGGGAGGAGATACGCAGTATTTT
CDR3: CAISESRGGDTQYF

size: many
J: TRBJ2-2
V: TRBV2
D: -
DNA: TGTGCCAGCGACCTTAGCGTAAACACCGGGGAGCTGTTTTTT
CDR3: CASDLSVNTGELFF

size: few
J: TRBJ2-7
V: TRBV15
D: -
DNA: TGTGCCACCAGCAGAGATGAGGGGTACGAGCAGTACTTC
CDR3: CATSRDEGYEQYF

size: many
J: TRBJ1-2
V: TRBV27
D: TRBD1
DNA: TGTGCCAGCAGTCCAGCCCGGGACAGCGTCTATGGCTACACCTTC
CDR3: CASSPARDSVYGYTF

size: -
J: TRBJ2-4
V: TRBV6-2/TRBV6-3
D: TRBD1
DNA: TGTGCCAGCAGTCAACCCCCGGGACAGGGGGCATACATTCAGTACTTC
CDR3: CASSQPPGQGAYIQYF

size: many
J: TRBJ1-1
V: TRBV30
D: -
DNA: TGTGCCTGGAGCCCCAGGGCCGCCGGCACTGAAGCTTTCTTT
CDR3: CAWSPRAAGTEAFF

size: -
J: TRBJ2-2
V: TRBV20-1
D: -
DNA: TGCAGTGCTAGAGATAGGTCCTACCAAGGGACCGGGGAGCTGTTTTTT
CDR3: CSARDRSYQGTGELFF

size: few
J: TRBJ2-1
V: TRBV19
D: -
DNA: TGTGCCAGTAGAAGTTTCGGGGGAGCCTACAATGAGCAGTTCTTC
CDR3: CASRSFGGAYNEQFF

size: -
J: TRBJ2-1
V: TRBV20-1
D: TRBD2
DNA: TGCAGTGCTAGAGCTTCTACTAGCGGGGACAATGAGCAGTTCTTC
CDR3: CSARASTSGDNEQFF

size: few
J: TRBJ2-7
V: TRBV3-1
D: -
DNA: TGTGCCAGCAGCCCGCGCCAGACAGTCCCCCTCTACGAGCAGTACTTC
CDR3: CASSPRQTVPLYEQYF

size: -
J: TRBJ1-4
V: TRBV7-9
D: -
DNA: TGTGCCAGCAGCCAGCAACAGTTAAAACTGTTTTTT
CDR3: CASSQQQLKLFF

size: many
J: TRBJ2-6
V: TRBV28
D: -
DNA: TGTGCCAGCAGATCTGGTGGGGCCAACGTCCTGACTTTC
CDR3: CASRSGGANVLTF

size: -
J: TRBJ2-7
V: TRBV10-3
D: TRBD2
DNA: TGTGCCATCAGTGAGCCTACTAGCGGGGACGACGAGCAGTACTTC
CDR3: CAISEPTSGDDEQYF

size: many
J: TRBJ2-3
V: TRBV5-1
D: -
DNA: TGCGCCAGCAGCGTGGACCACAATCGGGGTACGCAGTATTTT
CDR3: CASSVDHNRGTQYF

size: many
J: TRBJ2-5
V: TRBV7-9
D: TRBD2
DNA: TGTGCCAGCAGCCCCCGCCCGGGACTAGCGCAAGAGACCCAGTACTTC
CDR3: CASSPRPGLAQETQYF

size: many
J: TRBJ1-1
V: TRBV2
D: -
DNA: TGTGCCAGCATAAGCTCTGAAGCTTTCTTT
CDR3: CASISSEAFF

size: many
J: TRBJ2-7
V: TRBV18
D: -
DNA: TGTGCCAGCTCACCACCGAGGCAGGGCAGCTCCTACGAGCAGTACTTC
CDR3: CASSPPRQGSSYEQYF

size: few
J: TRBJ1-2
V: TRBV24-1
D: -
DNA: TGTGCCACCAGTATTCAGGACTATGGCTACACCTTC
CDR3: CATSIQDYGYTF

size: -
J: TRBJ2-3
V: TRBV5-1
D: -
DNA: TGCGCCAGCAGCTTATGGGGCGTCAGCACAGATACGCAGTATTTT
CDR3: CASSLWGVSTDTQYF

size: many
J: TRBJ2-1
V: TRBV28
D: -
DNA: TGTGCCAGCAGTTTACCTTCGGCAGGTGAGCAGTTCTTC
CDR3: CASSLPSAGEQFF

size: many
J: TRBJ2-1
V: TRBV11-2
D: TRBD2
DNA: TGTGCCAGCAGCTTAGAAATCGGGAGGACCTACAATGAGCAGTTCTTC
CDR3: CASSLEIGRTYNEQFF

size: many
J: TRBJ1-5
V: TRBV28
D: -
DNA: TGTGCCAGCAGTCTTAGATTGGACAGCTTGAAGCCCCAGCATTTT
CDR3: CASSLRLDSLKPQHF

size: few
J: TRBJ2-2
V: TRBV14
D: -
DNA: TGTGCCAGCAGCCAATTTAGAACCGGGGAGCTGTTTTTT
CDR3: CASSQFRTGELFF

size: -
J: TRBJ2-4
V: TRBV6-6
D: -
DNA: TGTGCCAGCAGTTACTCGATTCCGGGGGCGGGAGAGAACATTCAGTACTTC
CDR3: CASSYSIPGAGENIQYF

size: many
J: TRBJ1-1
V: TRBV30
D: -
DNA: TGTGCCTGGAGACAAGAATACACTGAAGCTTTCTTT
CDR3: CAWRQEYTEAFF

size: many
J: TRBJ2-1
V: TRBV20-1
D: TRBD2
DNA: TGCAGTGGACTAGCGGGATATAATGAGCAGTTCTTC
CDR3: CSGLAGYNEQFF

size: -
J: TRBJ1-5
V: TRBV7-9
D: TRBD1
DNA: TGTGCCAGCAGCTCTACTGACAGGGGGGTAGATCAGCCCCAGCATTTT
CDR3: CASSSTDRGVDQPQHF

size: once
J: TRBJ2-1
V: TRBV27
D: -
DNA: TGTGCCAGCAGTTTATACGAGGGGCCCTACAATGAGCAGTTCTTC
CDR3: CASSLYEGPYNEQFF